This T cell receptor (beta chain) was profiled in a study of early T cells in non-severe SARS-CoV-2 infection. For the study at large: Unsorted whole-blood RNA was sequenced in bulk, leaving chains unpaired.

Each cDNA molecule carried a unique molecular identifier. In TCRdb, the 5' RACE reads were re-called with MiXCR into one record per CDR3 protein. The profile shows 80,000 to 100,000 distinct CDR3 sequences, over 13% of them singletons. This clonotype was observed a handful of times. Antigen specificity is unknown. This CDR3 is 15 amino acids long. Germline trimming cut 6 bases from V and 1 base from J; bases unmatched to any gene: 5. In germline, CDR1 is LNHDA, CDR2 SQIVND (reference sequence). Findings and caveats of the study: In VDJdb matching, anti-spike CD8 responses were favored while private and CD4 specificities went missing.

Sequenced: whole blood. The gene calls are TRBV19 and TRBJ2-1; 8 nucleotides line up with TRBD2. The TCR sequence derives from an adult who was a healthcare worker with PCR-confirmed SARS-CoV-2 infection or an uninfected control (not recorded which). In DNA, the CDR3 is TGTGCCAGTAGGCGCGGCGGGAGGTCCTACAATGAGCAGTTCTTC. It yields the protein CASRRGGRSYNEQFF.